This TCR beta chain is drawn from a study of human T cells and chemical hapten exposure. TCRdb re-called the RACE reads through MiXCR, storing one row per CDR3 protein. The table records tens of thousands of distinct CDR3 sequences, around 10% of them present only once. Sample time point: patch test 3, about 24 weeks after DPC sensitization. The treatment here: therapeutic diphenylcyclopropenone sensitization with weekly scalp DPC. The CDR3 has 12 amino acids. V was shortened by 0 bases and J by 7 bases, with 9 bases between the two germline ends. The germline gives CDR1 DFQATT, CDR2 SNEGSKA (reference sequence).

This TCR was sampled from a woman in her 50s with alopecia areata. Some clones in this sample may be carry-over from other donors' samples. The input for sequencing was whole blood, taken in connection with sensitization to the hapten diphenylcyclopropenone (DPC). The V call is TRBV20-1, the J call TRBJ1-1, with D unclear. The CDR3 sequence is CSARDIGVEAFF. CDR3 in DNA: TGCAGTGCTAGAGATATCGGGGTTGAAGCTTTCTTT.